This TCR beta chain came from a study of lymphopenia after photon versus proton radiotherapy. Study findings and constraints: After the lymphocyte nadir, photon-treated repertoires showed oligoclonal expansion, especially of CD8+ Temra cells. Better survival with proton therapy was suggested as possible, not demonstrated. In patients who died, overall survival fell as post-nadir TCR diversity dropped more. Relative stability marked proton patients; photon patients lost diversity and naive cells.

Data came from immunoSEQ multiplex PCR; TCRdb stores just in-frame clones and leaves some out. The data hold over 50,000 clones, with roughly 86% observed a single time. The germline CDR1 and CDR2 sequences are SGHRS and YFSETQ. V lost 2 bases and J lost 2, with 19 bases in between. The CDR3 spans 17 residues. Notes on this clone: Its target is not known.

Specimen: peripheral blood, collected from a patient treated with photon-based radiotherapy. The clonotype comes from a man aged 35 to 55 with gastric cancer. The V gene is TRBV5-1, the J gene TRBJ2-5, with a tentative D call TRBD1 (7 bases). CDR3 DNA: TGCGCCAGCAGCTTTGGGCAGGGGGGAGCGGCACAAGAGACCCAGTACTTC. It specifies CASSFGQGGAAQETQYF. Based on the CDR3 plus reference TRBV5-1 and TRBJ2-5, the full variable domain is KAGVTQTPRYLIKTRGQQVTLSCSPISGHRSVSWYQQTPGQGLQFLFEYFSETQRNKGNFPGRFSGRQFSNSRSEMNVSTLELGDSALYLCASSFGQGGAAQETQYFGPGTRLLVL.